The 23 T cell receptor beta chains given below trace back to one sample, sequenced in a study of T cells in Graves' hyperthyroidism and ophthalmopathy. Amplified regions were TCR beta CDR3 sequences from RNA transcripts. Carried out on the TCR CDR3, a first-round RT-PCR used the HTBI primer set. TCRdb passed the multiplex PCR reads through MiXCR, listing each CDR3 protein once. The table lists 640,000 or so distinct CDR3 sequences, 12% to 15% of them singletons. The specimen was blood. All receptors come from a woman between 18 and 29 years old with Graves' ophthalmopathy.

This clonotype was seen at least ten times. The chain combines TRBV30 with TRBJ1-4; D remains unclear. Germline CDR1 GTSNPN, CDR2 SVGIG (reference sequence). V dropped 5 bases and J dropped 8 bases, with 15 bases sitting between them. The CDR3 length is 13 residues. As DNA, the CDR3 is TGTGCCTGGTCGGGAGCCCCGCACGAAAAACTGTTTTTT. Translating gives CAWSGAPHEKLFF.

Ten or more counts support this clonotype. The CDR3 coding sequence is TGTGCCAGCAGTTTATGGGGGGACAGGGGTTCCGGGGCCAACGTCCTGACTTTC. This codes for CASSLWGDRGSGANVLTF. The chain joins TRBV28 to TRBJ2-6, with TRBD1 matching over 10 bases. The CDR3 length is 18 residues. Trimming at V came to 0 bases and at J to 4 bases, leaving 6 bases not matched to a gene. Germline CDR1 MDHEN, CDR2 SYDVKM.

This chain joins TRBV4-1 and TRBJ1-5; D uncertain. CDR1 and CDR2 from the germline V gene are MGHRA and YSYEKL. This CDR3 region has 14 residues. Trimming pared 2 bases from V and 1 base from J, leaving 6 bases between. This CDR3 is CASSQHDSNQPQHF. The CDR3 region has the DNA TGCGCCAGCAGCCAACATGACAGCAATCAGCCCCAGCATTTT.

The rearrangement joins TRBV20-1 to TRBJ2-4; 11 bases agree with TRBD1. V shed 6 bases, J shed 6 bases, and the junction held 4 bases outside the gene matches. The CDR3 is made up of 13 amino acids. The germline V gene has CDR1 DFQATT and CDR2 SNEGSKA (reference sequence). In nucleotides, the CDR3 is TGCAGTGCCCCCGGGACAGGGGGAAACATTCAGTACTTC. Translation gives CSAPGTGGNIQYF.

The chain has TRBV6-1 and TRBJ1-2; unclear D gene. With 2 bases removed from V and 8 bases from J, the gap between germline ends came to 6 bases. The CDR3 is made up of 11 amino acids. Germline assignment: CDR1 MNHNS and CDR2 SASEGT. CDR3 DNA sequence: TGTGCCAGCAGTGAATCTCGAGGCTACACCTTC. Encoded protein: CASSESRGYTF.

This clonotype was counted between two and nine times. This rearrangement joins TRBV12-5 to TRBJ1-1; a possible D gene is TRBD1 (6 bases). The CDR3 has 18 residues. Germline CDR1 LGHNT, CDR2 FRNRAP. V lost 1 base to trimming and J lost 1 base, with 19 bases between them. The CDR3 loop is CASGLGWGRGRWNTEAFF. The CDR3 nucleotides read TGTGCTAGTGGTTTGGGTTGGGGCAGGGGCAGATGGAACACTGAAGCTTTCTTT.

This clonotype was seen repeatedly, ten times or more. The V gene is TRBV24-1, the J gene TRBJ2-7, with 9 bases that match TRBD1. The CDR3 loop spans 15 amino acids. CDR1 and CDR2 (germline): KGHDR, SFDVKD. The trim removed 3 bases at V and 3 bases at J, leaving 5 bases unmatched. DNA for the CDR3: TGTGCCACCAGTGATCCCTCGGGACAGGGCTACGAGCAGTACTTC. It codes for CATSDPSGQGYEQYF.

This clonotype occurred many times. For the CDR3, the DNA is TGTGCCAGCAGCTTGGGCGAGGGATCGAACTATGGCTACACCTTC. It is translated as CASSLGEGSNYGYTF. The rearrangement links TRBV11-2 to TRBJ1-2, with D unclear. Germline V lookup: CDR1 SGHAT, CDR2 FQNNGV. Between the trimmed V and J ends, which lost 3 bases and 2 bases, there was a span of 13 bases. The CDR3 has 15 amino acids.

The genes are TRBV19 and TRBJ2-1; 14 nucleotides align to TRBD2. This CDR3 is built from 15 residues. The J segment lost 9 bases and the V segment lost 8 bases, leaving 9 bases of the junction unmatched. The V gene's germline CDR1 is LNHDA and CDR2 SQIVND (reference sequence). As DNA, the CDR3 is TGTGCCAGTCGAACGACTAGCGGGAGGGCTAGTGAGCAGTTCTTC. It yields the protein CASRTTSGRASEQFF.

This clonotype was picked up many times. CDR3 protein: CSAGDWSANEQFF. In nucleotides, the CDR3 is TGCAGTGCTGGGGACTGGTCAGCCAATGAGCAGTTCTTC. V usage is TRBV20-1 and J usage is TRBJ2-1; TRBD2 might be the D (6 bases). CDR3 size: 13 residues. V lost 5 bases to trimming and J lost 6 bases, with 14 bases between them. Germline V CDR1 and CDR2: DFQATT, SNEGSKA (reference sequence).

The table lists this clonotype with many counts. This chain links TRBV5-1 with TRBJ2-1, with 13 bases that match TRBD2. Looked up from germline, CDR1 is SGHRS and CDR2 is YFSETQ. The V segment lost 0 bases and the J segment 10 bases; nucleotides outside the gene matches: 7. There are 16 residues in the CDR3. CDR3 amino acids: CASSLGTSGSSREQFF. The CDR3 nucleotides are TGCGCCAGCAGCTTGGGGACTAGCGGGAGCTCAAGGGAGCAGTTCTTC. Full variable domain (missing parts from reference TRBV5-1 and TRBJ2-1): KAGVTQTPRYLIKTRGQQVTLSCSPISGHRSVSWYQQTPGQGLQFLFEYFSETQRNKGNFPGRFSGRQFSNSRSEMNVSTLELGDSALYLCASSLGTSGSSREQFFGPGTRLTVL.

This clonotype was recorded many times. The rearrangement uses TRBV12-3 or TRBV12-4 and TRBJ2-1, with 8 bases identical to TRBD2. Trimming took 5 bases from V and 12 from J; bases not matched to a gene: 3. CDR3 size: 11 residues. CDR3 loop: CASSLGRGQFF. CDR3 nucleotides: TGTGCCAGCAGTCTCGGGAGGGGGCAGTTCTTC.

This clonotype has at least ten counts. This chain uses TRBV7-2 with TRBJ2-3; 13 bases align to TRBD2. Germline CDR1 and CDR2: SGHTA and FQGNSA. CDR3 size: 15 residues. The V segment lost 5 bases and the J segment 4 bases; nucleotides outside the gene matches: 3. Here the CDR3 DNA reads TGTGCCAGCAGCGGGACTAGCGGGAAGTCAGATACGCAGTATTTT. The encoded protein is CASSGTSGKSDTQYF.

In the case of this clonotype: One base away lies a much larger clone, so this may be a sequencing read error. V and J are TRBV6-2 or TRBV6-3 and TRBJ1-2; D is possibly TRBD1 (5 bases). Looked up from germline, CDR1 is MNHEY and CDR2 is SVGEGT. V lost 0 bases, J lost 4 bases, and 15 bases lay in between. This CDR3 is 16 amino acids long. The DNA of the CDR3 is TGTGCCAGCAGTTACTCGGGGCAGCTTGAGAGCTATGGCTACACCTTC. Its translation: CASSYSGQLESYGYTF.

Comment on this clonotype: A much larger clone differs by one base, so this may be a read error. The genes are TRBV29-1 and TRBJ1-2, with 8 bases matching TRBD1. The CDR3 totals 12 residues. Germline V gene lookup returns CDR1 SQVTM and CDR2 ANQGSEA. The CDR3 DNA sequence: TGCAGCGTTGGACAGGGGAACTGTGGCTACACCTTC. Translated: CSVGQGNCGYTF.

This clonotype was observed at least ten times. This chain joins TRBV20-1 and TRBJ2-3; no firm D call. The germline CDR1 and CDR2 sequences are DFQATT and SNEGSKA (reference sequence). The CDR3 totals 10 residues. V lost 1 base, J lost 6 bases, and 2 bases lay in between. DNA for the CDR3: TGCAGTGCTAGAGTCGATACGCAGTATTTT. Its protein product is CSARVDTQYF.

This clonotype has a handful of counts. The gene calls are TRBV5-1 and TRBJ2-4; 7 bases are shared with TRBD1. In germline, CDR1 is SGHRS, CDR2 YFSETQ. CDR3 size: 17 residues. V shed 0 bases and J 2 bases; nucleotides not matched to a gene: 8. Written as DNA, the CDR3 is TGCGCCAGCAGCTTGGGGCAGGGGGTAAATACCAAAAACATTCAGTACTTC. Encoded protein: CASSLGQGVNTKNIQYF.

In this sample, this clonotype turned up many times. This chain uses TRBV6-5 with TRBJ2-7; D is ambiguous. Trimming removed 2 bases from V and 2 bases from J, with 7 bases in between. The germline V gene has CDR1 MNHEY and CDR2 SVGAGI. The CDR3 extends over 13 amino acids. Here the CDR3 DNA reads TGTGCCAGCAGTTACGGAGCCCCCTACGAGCAGTACTTC. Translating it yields CASSYGAPYEQYF.

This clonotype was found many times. This CDR3 reads CASSSDSRGNQPQHF. In DNA, the CDR3 is TGTGCCAGCAGTTCAGACAGCCGGGGTAATCAGCCCCAGCATTTT. The chain recombines TRBV7-9 with TRBJ1-5, with a possible D match to TRBD1 (5 bases). CDR1 is SEHNR, CDR2 FQNEAQ, per germline (reference sequence). CDR3 length: 15 residues. V was cut by 6 bases and J by 4 bases, with 16 bases left in between.

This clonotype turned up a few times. CDR3 region: CASSDLNNSPLHF. In nucleotides, the CDR3 is TGTGCCAGTTCGGACCTTAATAATTCACCCCTCCACTTT. The rearrangement uses TRBV19 and TRBJ1-6; no definite D call. Germline V gives CDR1 LNHDA, CDR2 SQIVND (reference sequence). Trimming removed 8 bases from V and 5 bases from J, with 10 bases in between. The CDR3 is 13 residues long.

The CDR3 nucleotides read TGTGCCAGCAAAACCCTGGGGAGAGGTTTAGATACGCAGTATTTT. Amino acid sequence: CASKTLGRGLDTQYF. This sequence joins TRBV28 and TRBJ2-3; D might be TRBD2 (5 bases). Germline V gene data show CDR1 as MDHEN and CDR2 as SYDVKM. This CDR3 comprises 15 residues. Trimming stripped 7 bases from V and 5 bases from J, with 19 bases between.

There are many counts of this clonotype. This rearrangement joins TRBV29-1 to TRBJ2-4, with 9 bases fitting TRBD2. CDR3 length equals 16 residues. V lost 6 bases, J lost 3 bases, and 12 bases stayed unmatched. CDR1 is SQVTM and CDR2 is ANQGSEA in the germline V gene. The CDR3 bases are TGCAGCGTCCTAGGAGTGAGCGGGAGGAACAAAAACATTCAGTACTTC. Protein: CSVLGVSGRNKNIQYF.

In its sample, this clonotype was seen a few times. The DNA for the CDR3 is TGTGCCAGCAGCTTGTTCAGGGCCGGTGGAAACACCATATATTTT. This encodes CASSLFRAGGNTIYF. This chain links TRBV5-6 with TRBJ1-3; possibly TRBD1 for D (5 bases). Trimming stripped 1 base from V and 3 bases from J, with 11 bases between. This CDR3 spans 15 amino acids. Germline V gene data show CDR1 as SGHDT and CDR2 as YYEEEE.